A selection of T cell receptor beta chains follows, all from one sample in a study of regulatory T cells in long-lasting Graves disease. TCRdb analysed the multiplex PCR reads with MiXCR anew, one entry per CDR3 protein. The sample includes roughly 220,000 distinct CDR3 sequences, about 17% seen only once; the top ten take approximately 20%. The source was peripheral blood mononuclear cells (PBMCs), collected at new diagnosis, from a patient treated with antithyroid drugs. Receptors originate from a female donor with Graves disease. CDR3s include the opening cysteine and the closing phenylalanine or tryptophan. The D gene is left open where the match is weak. Some rows have no size entry. The others give once, few or many, or a class for an expanded clone.

D: NA
size: many
J: TRBJ2-1
V: TRBV20-1
DNA: TGCAGTGCGGAGGCAGGTGAGCAGTTCTTC
CDR3: CSAEAGEQFF

D: NA
size: few
J: TRBJ2-1
V: TRBV5-4
DNA: TGTGCCACCTCGGGGGAGGTCAGTTCCGATGAGCAGTTCTTC
CDR3: CATSGEVSSDEQFF

D: NA
size: once
J: TRBJ1-1
V: TRBV20-1
DNA: TGCAGTGCTAGAGGGTTGACAGCGGGGGGGTGGGGCACTGAAGCTTTCTTT
CDR3: CSARGLTAGGWGTEAFF

D: TRBD1
size: many
J: TRBJ2-5
V: TRBV7-8
DNA: TGTGCCAGCAGCTTGGGACAGACGAAAGAGACCCAGTACTTC
CDR3: CASSLGQTKETQYF

D: TRBD2
size: many
J: TRBJ2-1
V: TRBV20-1
DNA: TGCAGTGCTCCTTATAGCGGGGGGAGCTCCTACAATGAGCAGTTCTTC
CDR3: CSAPYSGGSSYNEQFF

D: TRBD2
size: NA
J: TRBJ2-1
V: TRBV7-9
DNA: TGTGCCAGCAGCTTAGGCCAATATAGCGGGGTAACAGGTAGCTCCTACAATGAGCAGTTCTTC
CDR3: CASSLGQYSGVTGSSYNEQFF

D: NA
size: many
J: TRBJ2-1
V: TRBV20-1
DNA: TGCAGTGCTAGAGATCCCAGAACCTACAATGAGCAGTTCTTC
CDR3: CSARDPRTYNEQFF

D: TRBD2
size: many
J: TRBJ2-1
V: TRBV5-1
DNA: TGCGCCAGCAGTCCCGGGGGGTTGAGCTCCTACAATGAGCAGTTCTTC
CDR3: CASSPGGLSSYNEQFF

D: NA
size: many
J: TRBJ1-2
V: TRBV6-2/TRBV6-3
DNA: TGTGCCAGCACTCCTGCGGCTACAAATAACTATGGCTACACCTTC
CDR3: CASTPAATNNYGYTF

D: NA
size: NA
J: TRBJ2-7
V: TRBV5-1
DNA: TGCGCCAGCAGCTTCGCCCAGGGGACCTACGAGCAGTACTTC
CDR3: CASSFAQGTYEQYF

D: TRBD1
size: many
J: TRBJ2-1
V: TRBV24-1
DNA: TGTGCCACCAGTGTTACTCCCGACAGGGCCTATGAGCAGTTCTTC
CDR3: CATSVTPDRAYEQFF

D: TRBD2
size: many
J: TRBJ2-1
V: TRBV19
DNA: TGTGCCAGTAGTGGTCCAGGGTGGGAAGCGGGGGATCCCTACAATGAGCAGTTCTTC
CDR3: CASSGPGWEAGDPYNEQFF

D: NA
size: many
J: TRBJ2-5
V: TRBV15
DNA: TGTGCCACCAAGGCGGGGCAGGGTCAAGAGACCCAGTACTTC
CDR3: CATKAGQGQETQYF

D: NA
size: many
J: TRBJ2-5
V: TRBV7-9
DNA: TGTGCCAGCAGCTTAAGTAGAGTTCAAGAGACCCAGTACTTC
CDR3: CASSLSRVQETQYF

D: TRBD2
size: NA
J: TRBJ2-3
V: TRBV9
DNA: TGTGCCAGCAGTCGTGGGACTAGCGTAACAGGTACGCAGTATTTT
CDR3: CASSRGTSVTGTQYF

D: NA
size: many
J: TRBJ1-1
V: TRBV14
DNA: TGTGCCAGCAGCCAAGATCTCCAGGGTGAAGCTTTCTTT
CDR3: CASSQDLQGEAFF

D: TRBD2
size: many
J: TRBJ2-3
V: TRBV9
DNA: TGTGCCAGCAGCGGCGGACTAGCGGGAGGTACCACAGATACGCAGTATTTT
CDR3: CASSGGLAGGTTDTQYF

D: NA
size: many
J: TRBJ1-2
V: TRBV7-2
DNA: TGTGCCAGCAGCCCCCGACTGAGACCTAACTATGGCTACACCTTC
CDR3: CASSPRLRPNYGYTF

D: NA
size: NA
J: TRBJ1-3
V: TRBV11-3
DNA: TGTGCCAGCAGCTTGAAGGGGCAACCGGGAAACACCATATATTTT
CDR3: CASSLKGQPGNTIYF

D: NA
size: many
J: TRBJ1-1
V: TRBV5-1
DNA: TGCGCCAGCAGCTTGTTGGGGGGCACTGAAGCTTTCTTT
CDR3: CASSLLGGTEAFF

D: TRBD1
size: once
J: TRBJ1-5
V: TRBV24-1
DNA: TGTGCCACCAGTGACCCCGGACAGGGTAATCAGCCCCAGCATTTT
CDR3: CATSDPGQGNQPQHF

D: NA
size: many
J: TRBJ2-7
V: TRBV7-9
DNA: TGTGCCAGCAGCTTAATGATAGAGGCCGGGGGCGAGCAGTACTTC
CDR3: CASSLMIEAGGEQYF

D: NA
size: many
J: TRBJ2-7
V: TRBV20-1
DNA: TGCAGTGCTTGGTATTCAGGAGGGAAGGCAAACTACGAGCAGTACTTC
CDR3: CSAWYSGGKANYEQYF

D: NA
size: few
J: TRBJ2-7
V: TRBV28
DNA: TGTGCCAGCAGTGGCCCCCCAGTAAACTACGAGCAGTACTTC
CDR3: CASSGPPVNYEQYF

D: NA
size: many
J: TRBJ2-1
V: TRBV10-2
DNA: TGCGCCAGCAAACTCGGAGGGTTCAATGAGCAGTTCTTC
CDR3: CASKLGGFNEQFF

D: TRBD2
size: many
J: TRBJ2-2
V: TRBV6-1
DNA: TGTGCCAGCAGTCCGGCGACTAGCGGGAGAGCGATCGGGGAGCTGTTTTTT
CDR3: CASSPATSGRAIGELFF

D: TRBD1
size: many
J: TRBJ1-3
V: TRBV7-6
DNA: TGTGCCAGCAAGGGGGCCACTGGAAACACCATATATTTT
CDR3: CASKGATGNTIYF

D: NA
size: NA
J: TRBJ2-2
V: TRBV4-2
DNA: TGTGCCAGCAGCCAAGATCCGGGTACGAACACCGGGGAGCTGTTTTTT
CDR3: CASSQDPGTNTGELFF

D: TRBD1
size: many
J: TRBJ1-2
V: TRBV15
DNA: TGTGCCACCAGCAGAGGCAACAGGGGGCGCGACTATGGCTACACCTTC
CDR3: CATSRGNRGRDYGYTF

D: NA
size: many
J: TRBJ2-7
V: TRBV7-2
DNA: TGTGCCAGCAGCTTAGCGTCTAGCTGGTACGAGCAGTACTTC
CDR3: CASSLASSWYEQYF

D: NA
size: many
J: TRBJ2-1
V: TRBV15
DNA: TGTGCCACCGGTCCGGGTTACAATGAGCAGTTCTTC
CDR3: CATGPGYNEQFF

D: NA
size: NA
J: TRBJ2-1
V: TRBV6-2/TRBV6-3
DNA: TGTGCCAGCAGTTACTCGAGGGCGTTTGGGGATGAGCAGTTCTTC
CDR3: CASSYSRAFGDEQFF

D: NA
size: many
J: TRBJ2-7
V: TRBV2
DNA: TGTGCCAGCAGAGGGGAGCTAGCGCTCCACGAGCAGTACTTC
CDR3: CASRGELALHEQYF

D: NA
size: many
J: TRBJ2-1
V: TRBV12-3/TRBV12-4
DNA: TGTGCCAGCAGTTTGAGTTCGGGCCTGGCTTACAATGAGCAGTTCTTC
CDR3: CASSLSSGLAYNEQFF

D: NA
size: NA
J: TRBJ2-7
V: TRBV2
DNA: TGTGCCAGCATTATGGACACCCCCGCCTACGAGCAGTACTTC
CDR3: CASIMDTPAYEQYF

D: NA
size: many
J: TRBJ2-3
V: TRBV18
DNA: TGTGCCAGCTCACGAAGAGATGTTGTTAGCACAGATACGCAGTATTTT
CDR3: CASSRRDVVSTDTQYF